The T cell receptor (beta chain) described here comes from a study of cytomegalovirus exposure and HLA in healthy donors. The primer mix had 60 Vbeta and 13 Jbeta primers. Repertoires were generated with immunoSEQ multiplex PCR, while TCRdb's copy carries only in-frame clones and drops some. The sample consists of about 190,000 clones, 65% to 80% of them appearing once. The sample comprised PBMCs. The clonotype was recovered from a man younger than 45 in good health and CMV-seropositive.

CDR3 protein: CASSSRVSGANVLTF. The CDR3, as DNA: TGTGCCAGCAGCTCCAGGGTTTCTGGGGCCAACGTCCTGACTTTC. The rearrangement uses TRBV7-9 and TRBJ2-6; tentative D call: TRBD1 (5 bases). The ends were cut back, 4 bases at V and 1 base at J, with 8 bases in the middle. The length of the CDR3 is 15 residues. Germline V lookup: CDR1 SEHNR, CDR2 FQNEAQ (reference sequence).